Listed here are 10 T cell receptor beta chains from one sample, sequenced in a study of T cell responses to AZD1222 COVID-19 vaccine. Here immunoSEQ multiplex PCR was the method, and the copy in TCRdb shows in-frame clones only, minus some. The sample has about 130,000 clones; 89% are singletons. The specimen comprised peripheral blood, sampled on day 0 of AZD1222 vaccination. All receptors come from an adult in good health.

The rearrangement joins TRBV28 to TRBJ2-5, with no clear D. Germline lookup yields CDR1 MDHEN and CDR2 SYDVKM. The CDR3 is made up of 11 amino acids. Trimming shortened V by 8 bases and J by 2 bases, and 6 bases separated the two germline ends. DNA for the CDR3: TGTGCCAGCGCTACTCAAGAGACCCAGTACTTC. As protein: CASATQETQYF. The whole variable domain, remainder taken from reference TRBV28 and TRBJ2-5, is DVKVTQSSRYLVKRTGEKVFLECVQDMDHENMFWYRQDPGLGLRLIYFSYDVKMKEKGDIPEGYSVSREKKERFSLILESASTNQTSMYLCASATQETQYFGPGTRLLVL.

This chain connects TRBV11-2 to TRBJ1-3; 7 bases match TRBD1. Losses at the gene ends were 3 bases for V and 2 bases for J; bases not matched to a gene: 7. The CDR3 runs 16 residues. Germline loops: CDR1 SGHAT, CDR2 FQNNGV. CDR3 bases: TGTGCCAGCAGCTTGATGACAGGGCGAACTGGAAACACCATATATTTT. Translation gives CASSLMTGRTGNTIYF.

This clone was seen a few times. At one end the junction does not follow the germline gene, possibly because of a read error. The V and J genes are TRBV6-5 and TRBJ2-7; D gene uncertain. This CDR3 is 15 amino acids long. Germline V gene sequence: CDR1 MNHEY, CDR2 SVGAGI. The CDR3 DNA follows: TGTGCCAGCAAGGTTGACGGGCAGAGCCTGTACGGGCAGTACTTC. Its translation is CASKVDGQSLYGQYF.

The CDR3 protein is CASSLDSEFYGYTF. The CDR3 coding sequence is TGTGCCAGCAGCCTCGACAGTGAATTCTATGGCTACACCTTC. The chain couples TRBV6-5 to TRBJ1-2; D is possibly TRBD1 (5 bases). This CDR3 has 14 amino acids. Germline assignment: CDR1 MNHEY and CDR2 SVGAGI. Trimming removed 6 bases at V and 4 bases at J, with 15 bases between.

This clone was found a few times. The chain is built from TRBV6-5 and TRBJ2-7; D gene unclear. There are 13 residues in the CDR3. CDR1 and CDR2 (germline): MNHEY, SVGAGI. V lost 0 bases and J 3 bases, leaving 6 bases between the germline ends. The CDR3 here is CASSYSGDYEQYF. DNA for the CDR3: TGTGCCAGCAGTTACTCTGGGGACTACGAGCAGTACTTC.

V gene TRBV4-1 combines with J gene TRBJ1-2, with D possibly matching TRBD1 (5 bases). CDR1 and CDR2 (germline): MGHRA, YSYEKL. The CDR3 has 14 amino acids. The V and J ends lost 1 base and 8 bases respectively, with 14 bases between them. CDR3 coding DNA: TGCGCCAGCAGCCAAGCTGGCGGGGCCGGGGGCTACACCTTC. The encoded protein is CASSQAGGAGGYTF.

The V gene is TRBV5-1, the J gene TRBJ2-1, with D maybe TRBD1 (6 bases). The CDR3 runs 17 residues. CDR1 is SGHRS, CDR2 YFSETQ, per germline. V shed 2 bases and J shed 0 bases, with 15 bases lying between them. CDR3 bases: TGCGCCAGCAGCTTTATCCCCCCGGACAGCTCCTACAATGAGCAGTTCTTC. It encodes CASSFIPPDSSYNEQFF.

This chain uses TRBV3-1 (or the pseudogene TRBV3-2) with TRBJ1-6; TRBD1 might be the D (6 bases). The germline gives CDR1 LGHDT, CDR2 YNNKEL (reference sequence). The V and J ends lost 4 bases and 10 bases respectively, with 11 bases between them. This CDR3 has 13 amino acids. The CDR3, as DNA: TGTGCCAGCAGCCTAACAGGGTCCTCACCCCTCCACTTT. It yields the protein CASSLTGSSPLHF.

The chain combines TRBV10-3 with TRBJ2-2; D unresolved. Deletions cut 6 bases from V and 6 bases from J, with 11 bases between. The CDR3 has 13 residues. Germline CDR1 is ENHRY and CDR2 is SYGVKD. In nucleotides, the CDR3 is TGTGCCATCAGGGCAGACTCGTCCGGGGAGCTGTTTTTT. It specifies CAIRADSSGELFF.

This sequence joins TRBV7-3 and TRBJ2-1; TRBD2 matches at 9 bases. The V and J ends lost 2 bases and 4 bases, in that order; junction bases with no gene match: 6. The germline V gene has CDR1 SGHTA and CDR2 FQGTGA. This CDR3 has 16 residues. DNA of the CDR3: TGTGCCAGCAGCTTACAGGCGGGAGGGGGTTACAATGAGCAGTTCTTC. Translation: CASSLQAGGGYNEQFF. Based on the CDR3 plus reference TRBV7-3 and TRBJ2-1, the full variable domain is GAGVSQTPSNKVTEKGKYVELRCDPISGHTALYWYRQSLGQGPEFLIYFQGTGAADDSGLPNDRFFAVRPEGSVSTLKIQRTERGDSAVYLCASSLQAGGGYNEQFFGPGTRLTVL.